The source of this T cell receptor beta chain is a study of human T cells and chemical hapten exposure. Study-wide results and limits: Donors, who had alopecia, may show an immune response that differs from healthy people's.

This clonotype has at least ten counts. Its specificity is not known. MiXCR, run by TCRdb on the RACE reads, gives a single entry per CDR3 protein. The sample gives more than 80,000 distinct CDR3 sequences, 12% of which show up once; about 1.6% is in the top ten. Trimming pared 5 bases from V and 1 base from J, leaving 8 bases between. The CDR3 is 13 residues long. CDR1 is SEHNR and CDR2 is FQNEAQ in the germline V gene (reference sequence). The time point was: pre-sensitization, week 0. As for treatment: therapeutic diphenylcyclopropenone sensitization with weekly scalp DPC. Blood draws preceded each patch test application.

This specimen consisted of whole blood, obtained in connection with sensitization to the hapten diphenylcyclopropenone (DPC). The TCR sequence derives from a woman aged 45-59 years with alopecia areata. Some clones in this sample may be carry-over from other donors' samples. The chain has TRBV7-9 and TRBJ1-1; D gene unclear. CDR3 sequence reads: CASSVTTNTEAFF. The CDR3 DNA reads as TGTGCCAGCAGCGTTACAACGAACACTGAAGCTTTCTTT.